One sample yielded the 26 T cell receptor beta chains listed below, sequenced in a study of T cell clusters in autoimmune cytopenias. TRB was amplified by touch-down multiplex PCR, primer pools A and B combined. TCRdb re-called the multiplex PCR reads and gives one entry per CDR3 protein, without DNA. In total, the table holds nearly 15,000 distinct CDR3 sequences. TRB amplification used 250 ng of peripheral blood genomic DNA. The same sample was also used in a study of T cell repertoires in aging, cancer and after chemotherapy.

Sequencing was done on a sample of peripheral blood. These receptors all stem from a human donor in good health.

The rearrangement joins TRBV5-1 to TRBJ1-1; TCRdb's D call, TRBD1, is unchecked because there is no DNA. CDR1 SGHRS and CDR2 YFSETQ come from the germline V gene. The CDR3 runs 16 residues. This CDR3 is CASSTGTDHLNTEAFF.

The gene calls are TRBV12-3 or TRBV12-4 and TRBJ2-2; the D gene TCRdb calls, TRBD1, cannot be checked with no DNA. The CDR3 extends over 16 amino acids. This CDR3 reads CASSPRDRPNTGELFF.

V and J are TRBV24-1 and TRBJ2-2. The V gene's germline CDR1 is KGHDR and CDR2 SFDVKD. The CDR3 extends over 14 amino acids. The chain's CDR3 is CATSEDRLAGELFF.

V usage is TRBV30 and J usage is TRBJ1-6. The CDR3 runs to 13 residues. The germline gives CDR1 GTSNPN, CDR2 SVGIG (reference sequence). The CDR3 region is CAWNLRENSPLHF.

The V and J genes are TRBV5-4 and TRBJ2-2; the D call from TCRdb, TRBD2, cannot be confirmed without DNA. The CDR3 spans 17 residues. CDR1 and CDR2 (germline): SGHNT, YYREEE (reference sequence). The chain's CDR3 is CASSLVRLAGEVGELFF.

The chain couples TRBV5-6 to TRBJ2-3; TCRdb reports TRBD2, a call that lacks DNA to check it against. The CDR3 spans 16 residues. Per the germline V gene, CDR1 is SGHDT and CDR2 is YYEEEE. This CDR3 reads CASSPLGAGVADTQYF.

This chain joins TRBV19 and TRBJ1-5. The CDR3 has 14 residues. CDR1 and CDR2 (germline): LNHDA, SQIVND (reference sequence). This chain's CDR3 is CASSIEASNQPQHF.

By frequency, this clonotype registers medium-sized. The chain links TRBV6-5 to TRBJ2-2; the TCRdb D gene call, TRBD2, has no DNA to confirm it. The CDR3 loop spans 15 amino acids. The germline gives CDR1 MNHEY, CDR2 SVGAGI. CDR3 sequence reads: CASSSGRAITGELFF.

The chain's CDR3 is CASSLVAGAKGYTF. The chain couples TRBV13 to TRBJ1-2; TCRdb's assignment of TRBD1 cannot be checked, as there is no DNA. Per germline, CDR1 PRHDT and CDR2 FYEKMQ (reference sequence). CDR3 size: 14 residues.

V gene TRBV14 combines with J gene TRBJ1-4; absent DNA, TCRdb's TRBD1 call cannot be checked. There are 14 residues in the CDR3. Germline CDR1 reads SGHDN; CDR2 reads FVKESK. The CDR3 spells CASSRGSFPGKLFF.

The CDR3 is CATSDSWTVNSGANVLTF. This sequence joins TRBV24-1 and TRBJ2-6. The CDR3 sequence is 18 residues long. Germline CDR1 reads KGHDR; CDR2 reads SFDVKD.

This chain links TRBV29-1 with TRBJ2-1; there is no DNA to check the TCRdb D call of TRBD2. CDR1 is SQVTM, CDR2 ANQGSEA, per germline. This CDR3 region has 15 residues. CDR3 sequence reads: CSHGGLAGGPSEQFF.

J is TRBJ1-4 and V is TRBV6-1. The CDR3 totals 12 residues. The germline CDR1 and CDR2 sequences are MNHNS and SASEGT. The CDR3 loop is CASIGANEKLFF.

The chain is built from TRBV7-9 and TRBJ2-1. The CDR3 is 16 amino acids. Germline values: CDR1 SEHNR, CDR2 FQNEAQ (reference sequence). The chain's CDR3 is CASSLASSDKGNEQFF.

This clonotype is called medium-sized based on its frequency. This chain links TRBV19 with TRBJ2-1; TCRdb outputs TRBD2, but without DNA this stays unchecked. CDR1 and CDR2 from the germline V gene are LNHDA and SQIVND (reference sequence). The length of the CDR3 is 14 residues. This CDR3 is CASSIGGPGNEQFF.

V is TRBV12-3 or TRBV12-4 and J is TRBJ2-1; TCRdb selects TRBD1, and the lack of DNA leaves this call unchecked. The CDR3 totals 14 residues. The CDR3 reads CASIPGISYNEQFF.

This chain links TRBV7-9 with TRBJ2-7. The length of the CDR3 is 14 residues. The V gene's germline CDR1 is SEHNR and CDR2 FQNEAQ (reference sequence). Here the CDR3 reads CASSLPGQPYEQYF.

The chain is built from TRBV6-1 and TRBJ2-1; TCRdb selects TRBD2, and the lack of DNA leaves this call unchecked. The CDR3 covers 18 residues. CDR1 is MNHNS, CDR2 SASEGT, per germline. CDR3 in amino acids: CASSEVAGGPSSYNEQFF.

This clonotype shows up as medium-sized by frequency. The V and J genes are TRBV29-1 and TRBJ2-7; TCRdb's assignment of TRBD2 cannot be checked, as there is no DNA. The CDR3 is made up of 13 amino acids. Looked up from germline, CDR1 is SQVTM and CDR2 is ANQGSEA. The CDR3 is CSVRTSGTHEQYF.

The CDR3 protein is CASSHTGYTGELFF. The gene calls are TRBV18 and TRBJ2-2; TCRdb names TRBD1, which stays unverified in the absence of DNA. Germline loops: CDR1 KGHSH, CDR2 LQKENI. This CDR3 is built from 14 residues.

The V call is TRBV6-5, the J call TRBJ2-5. Germline V CDR1 and CDR2: MNHEY, SVGAGI. The CDR3 is 13 amino acids. CDR3 in amino acids: CASSYSMRETQYF.

Measured by frequency, this clonotype is medium-sized (0.01 to 0.1%). This chain joins TRBV12-3 or TRBV12-4 and TRBJ2-6; TCRdb designates TRBD2, a call that cannot be tested without DNA. The CDR3 length is 20 residues. The CDR3 sequence is CASSLAPLSGRSSGANVLTF.

V is TRBV6-2 or TRBV6-3 and J is TRBJ1-6; the TCRdb call, TRBD1, lacks DNA for checking. CDR1 and CDR2 from the germline V gene are MNHEY and SVGEGT. CDR3 size: 15 residues. The CDR3 loop reads CASSYPFRGNSPLHF.

This chain joins TRBV6-2 or TRBV6-3 and TRBJ2-3. Germline V CDR1 and CDR2: MNHEY, SVGEGT. The CDR3 has 12 residues. CDR3 protein: CASSDPMDTQYF.

This sequence joins TRBV30 and TRBJ2-1; there is no DNA to check the TCRdb D call of TRBD2. The CDR3 length is 13 residues. Germline V lookup: CDR1 GTSNPN, CDR2 SVGIG (reference sequence). CDR3 sequence reads: CAPKGTSPHEQFF.

This CDR3 is CASSLQPGPARDTQYF. This chain connects TRBV18 to TRBJ2-3; TCRdb proposes TRBD1, but this gene call is untestable without DNA. The CDR3 is 16 amino acids. Germline CDR1 KGHSH, CDR2 LQKENI.